This entry is about one TCR beta chain. The sample comes from a study of blood T cell repertoires in COVID-19. Sequencing used immunoSEQ multiplex PCR; TCRdb keeps in-frame clones, though not all of them. The sample gives hundreds of thousands of clones, about 85% of which show up once; around 8% is in the top ten. The material sequenced was PBMCs or T cells enriched from blood (not recorded which). The TCR comes from a woman in her sixties who had recovered from COVID-19.

The CDR3 reads CASSPILGRDEKLFF. In DNA, the CDR3 is TGTGCCAGCAGCCCGATATTAGGGAGGGATGAAAAACTGTTTTTT. The chain has TRBV7-9 and TRBJ1-4; D is unresolved. Trimming took 5 bases from V and 6 from J, leaving 16 bases between them. The CDR3 contains 15 residues. Germline CDR1 reads SEHNR; CDR2 reads FQNEAQ (reference sequence). The variable domain in full, completed from reference TRBV7-9 and TRBJ1-4, reads DTGVSQNPRHKITKRGQNVTFRCDPISEHNRLYWYRQTLGQGPEFLTYFQNEAQLEKSRLLSDRFSAERPKGSFSTLEIQRTEQGDSAMYLCASSPILGRDEKLFFGSGTQLSVL.